Shown below are 11 T cell receptor beta chains from a single sample sequenced in a study of cytomegalovirus exposure and HLA in healthy donors (dated by TCRdb to 2016 to 2017). Library method: the immunoSEQ multiplex PCR assay. For the multiplex PCR, a mixture combining 60 forward primers for TCR Vbeta segments and 13 reverse primers for TCR Jbeta segments was used. TCRdb carries this immuneACCESS record with in-frame sequences only. Its versions omit some clonotypes, under half of them owing to an unresolved V gene in the studies checked, with the rest unexplained. The sample yields about 180,000 clones; about 86% were counted once. The ten largest clones take up approximately 2% of the sample. The sequenced sample was PBMCs. Receptor source: a woman aged 25 to 39 in good health and CMV-seronegative.

The chain combines TRBV27 with TRBJ1-1; no clear D gene. The CDR3 is made up of 13 amino acids. Per germline, CDR1 MNHEY and CDR2 SMNVEV (reference sequence). V shed 7 bases and J shed 2 bases, with 11 bases lying between them. CDR3 region: CASTLTLNTEAFF. In DNA, the CDR3 is TGTGCCAGCACCTTAACTCTCAACACTGAAGCTTTCTTT.

The chain carries TRBV2 and TRBJ2-2, with 8 bases identical to TRBD2. J was trimmed by 7 bases and V by 7 bases; bases with no gene match: 5. Germline V gene data show CDR1 as SNHLY and CDR2 as FYNNEI. The CDR3 length is 13 residues. CDR3 coding DNA: TGTGCCAGCACCCGGGGGGGCCGCGGGGAGCTGTTTTTT. Amino acid sequence: CASTRGGRGELFF.

The chain links TRBV6-1 to TRBJ1-1; possible D gene TRBD1, 5 bases. The length of the CDR3 is 13 residues. With 2 bases removed from V and 6 bases from J, the gap between germline ends came to 10 bases. Looked up from germline, CDR1 is MNHNS and CDR2 is SASEGT. As DNA, the CDR3 is TGTGCCAGCAGTGAAAGCGGGACGCCTGAAGCTTTCTTT. This sequence encodes CASSESGTPEAFF.

The chain links TRBV7-8 to TRBJ1-1; weak D call: TRBD1 (5 bases). Trimming took off 2 bases at V and 2 bases at J, with 12 bases between the two ends. The CDR3 is 15 residues long. Germline values: CDR1 SGHVS, CDR2 FQNEAQ. This CDR3 is CASSLPPTVNTEAFF. The CDR3 DNA reads as TGTGCCAGCAGCTTACCGCCGACAGTCAACACTGAAGCTTTCTTT.

The table lists this clone with a count of one. The CDR3 loop reads CASSQDPRADSPLHF. The CDR3 nucleotides are TGCGCCAGCAGCCAAGATCCCAGGGCGGATTCACCCCTCCACTTT. V is TRBV4-3 and J is TRBJ1-6, with a tentative D call TRBD1 (5 bases). Trimming stripped 0 bases from V and 8 bases from J, with 11 bases between. CDR1 LGHNA and CDR2 YSLEER come from the germline V gene. The CDR3 loop spans 15 amino acids.

A note on this clone: The junction and the germline gene differ at one end; a read error may be behind it. The chain carries TRBV11-3 and TRBJ2-7, with a possible D match to TRBD2 (7 bases). Germline CDR1 SGHNT, CDR2 YENEEA. The CDR3 sequence is 12 residues long. The CDR3 spells CAWGGLHYKQYF. The CDR3 nucleotides are TGTGCCTGGGGGGGGCTCCACTACAAGCAGTACTTC.

The chain employs TRBV19 and TRBJ2-1; TRBD2 might be the D (6 bases). Germline V gene lookup returns CDR1 LNHDA and CDR2 SQIVND (reference sequence). This CDR3 comprises 14 residues. The V end lost 3 bases, the J end lost 6 bases, and 12 bases lay between the germline ends. In nucleotides, the CDR3 is TGTGCCAGTAGTATTATTGGCGGGATCAATGAGCAGTTCTTC. Translation: CASSIIGGINEQFF. The full variable domain, completed using reference TRBV19 and TRBJ2-1, is DGGITQSPKYLFRKEGQNVTLSCEQNLNHDAMYWYRQDPGQGLRLIYYSQIVNDFQKGDIAEGYSVSREKKESFPLTVTSAQKNPTAFYLCASSIIGGINEQFFGPGTRLTVL.

The V and J genes are TRBV19 and TRBJ1-4; 12 nucleotides match TRBD1. This CDR3 is built from 15 residues. Trimming cost V 6 bases and J 8 bases; bases outside gene matches: 7. CDR1 and CDR2 (germline): LNHDA, SQIVND (reference sequence). Here the CDR3 reads CASRSSGTGGEKLFF. Written as DNA, the CDR3 is TGTGCCAGTAGGTCGAGCGGGACAGGGGGCGAAAAACTGTTTTTT. Full variable domain (remainder filled in from reference TRBV19 and TRBJ1-4): DGGITQSPKYLFRKEGQNVTLSCEQNLNHDAMYWYRQDPGQGLRLIYYSQIVNDFQKGDIAEGYSVSREKKESFPLTVTSAQKNPTAFYLCASRSSGTGGEKLFFGSGTQLSVL.

V is TRBV10-3 and J is TRBJ2-1; D is unclear. The germline V and J ends were trimmed by 7 bases and 0 bases, with 10 bases remaining between them. Germline CDR1 is ENHRY and CDR2 is SYGVKD. CDR3 size: 14 residues. The CDR3 spells CAITLTSSYNEQFF. The CDR3, as DNA: TGTGCCATCACCCTAACGAGCTCCTACAATGAGCAGTTCTTC.

The rearrangement uses TRBV9 and TRBJ2-6; possible D gene TRBD2, 5 bases. The CDR3 spans 17 residues. Per the germline V gene, CDR1 is SGDLS and CDR2 is YYNGEE. V was shortened by 0 bases and J by 4 bases, with 14 bases between the two germline ends. CDR3 in amino acids: CASSVEVIGVGANVLTF. In DNA form, the CDR3 reads TGTGCCAGCAGCGTAGAAGTGATCGGGGTGGGGGCCAACGTCCTGACTTTC.

The chain is built from TRBV7-9 and TRBJ2-7; no clear D gene. The length of the CDR3 is 13 residues. The germline V and J ends were trimmed by 4 bases and 0 bases, with 7 bases remaining between them. Germline-derived CDR1 and CDR2 are SEHNR and FQNEAQ (reference sequence). As DNA, the CDR3 is TGTGCCAGCAGCTCCCCCCTCTCCTACGAGCAGTACTTC. Translation gives CASSSPLSYEQYF. The variable domain in full, with the rest retrieved from reference TRBV7-9 and TRBJ2-7, is DTGVSQNPRHKITKRGQNVTFRCDPISEHNRLYWYRQTLGQGPEFLTYFQNEAQLEKSRLLSDRFSAERPKGSFSTLEIQRTEQGDSAMYLCASSSPLSYEQYFGPGTRLTVT.